This TCR beta chain was recorded in a study of cytomegalovirus exposure and HLA in healthy donors. V lost 7 bases to trimming and J lost 2 bases; unmatched junction nucleotides: 4. Germline CDR1 and CDR2: SNHLY and FYNNEI. The CDR3 is 14 residues long. Sequenced by immunoSEQ multiplex PCR; TCRdb stores in-frame clones only, minus some. The sample lists 150,000 to 250,000 clones; about 81% were seen once. This clone was recorded only once. This TCR derives from a woman aged 25 to 39 in good health and CMV-seronegative. The chain recombines TRBV2 with TRBJ1-3, with 8 bases matching TRBD1. The sequenced material came from PBMCs. CDR3 DNA sequence: TGTGCCAGCACTAAGGACAGGGCTGGAAACACCATATATTTT. Protein: CASTKDRAGNTIYF.